This T cell receptor beta chain was found in a study of T cells in Graves' hyperthyroidism and ophthalmopathy. Diagnoses rested on clinical symptoms, serum thyroxine and TRAb, thyroid ultrasound and orbital computed tomography. Amplification yielded TCR beta CDR3 regions, with RNA transcripts as the source. A set of HTBI primers served as the primers for a first-round RT-PCR of the TCR CDR3. Using its own MiXCR run on the multiplex PCR reads, TCRdb lists one record per CDR3 protein. This sample has hundreds of thousands of distinct CDR3 sequences, with 45% found just once. Points on this clonotype: No antigen is known for it.

Findings and limits, study-wide: Progression to ophthalmopathy was predicted a median of approximately 6.4 months early. Researchers report that a 13 V-J model separated ophthalmopathy from stable hyperthyroidism. Most thyroid-expanded clonotypes above 0.001 were also found in blood.

This clonotype was obtained from an adult man with Graves' disease, either hyperthyroidism or ophthalmopathy (not recorded which). Sequenced sample: peripheral blood or thyroid tissue (not recorded which).

CDR3 residues: CASSLEVETEAFF. The DNA of the CDR3 is TGCGCCAGCAGCTTGGAGGTGGAGACTGAAGCTTTCTTT. This chain links TRBV5-1 with TRBJ1-1; no clear D gene. CDR3 length: 13 residues. V was pared by 0 bases and J by 5 bases, with 8 bases between. CDR1 and CDR2 from the germline V gene are SGHRS and YFSETQ.